The rows below give T cell receptor beta chains drawn from one sample of a study of blood T cell repertoires in COVID-19. Here immunoSEQ multiplex PCR was the method, and the copy in TCRdb shows in-frame clones only, minus some. This table holds tens of thousands of clones, roughly 85% found once. Material for sequencing was peripheral blood. The receptors here all came from a man aged 45-65 years with COVID-19, enrolled during active disease. The CDR3 runs from the conserved cysteine through the conserved F or W. A D gene is named only where the DNA matches it firmly. Size is stated for part of the rows, as once, few or many counts, or as a class when the clone is expanded.

d_gene: TRBD1; abundance: once; j_gene: TRBJ1-4; v_gene: TRBV15; CDR3aa: CATSRDEGAKLFF; CDR3nt: TGTGCCACCAGCAGAGATGAGGGGGCAAAACTGTTTTTT
d_gene: TRBD1; abundance: -; j_gene: TRBJ1-2; v_gene: TRBV30; CDR3aa: CAWSAGGQGTLNYGYTF; CDR3nt: TGTGCCTGGTCGGCCGGGGGACAGGGGACCTTGAACTATGGCTACACCTTC
d_gene: -; abundance: -; j_gene: TRBJ1-1; v_gene: TRBV30; CDR3aa: CAWVQNLNTEAFF; CDR3nt: TGTGCCTGGGTACAAAATCTGAACACTGAAGCTTTCTTT
d_gene: TRBD2; abundance: -; j_gene: TRBJ2-3; v_gene: TRBV7-9; CDR3aa: CASSPSLAAGTDTQYF; CDR3nt: TGTGCCAGCAGCCCCTCACTAGCGGCTGGCACAGATACGCAGTATTTT
d_gene: TRBD1; abundance: -; j_gene: TRBJ1-2; v_gene: TRBV28; CDR3aa: CASSSPTGSNGYTF; CDR3nt: TGTGCCAGCAGTTCCCCGACAGGGAGTAATGGCTACACCTTC
d_gene: -; abundance: -; j_gene: TRBJ1-1; v_gene: TRBV12-3/TRBV12-4; CDR3aa: CASSLRGSEAFF; CDR3nt: TGTGCCAGCAGTTTAAGGGGATCTGAAGCTTTCTTT
d_gene: -; abundance: once; j_gene: TRBJ2-1; v_gene: TRBV11-1; CDR3aa: CASSWEISYNEQFF; CDR3nt: TGTGCCAGCAGCTGGGAGATCTCCTACAATGAGCAGTTCTTC
d_gene: TRBD1; abundance: -; j_gene: TRBJ2-2; v_gene: TRBV6-5; CDR3aa: CASRPGGDTGELFF; CDR3nt: TGTGCCAGCAGACCAGGGGGTGACACCGGGGAGCTGTTTTTT
d_gene: TRBD1; abundance: -; j_gene: TRBJ2-5; v_gene: TRBV9; CDR3aa: CASSFAGTGAGETQYF; CDR3nt: TGTGCCAGCAGCTTCGCCGGGACAGGGGCTGGGGAGACCCAGTACTTC
d_gene: -; abundance: -; j_gene: TRBJ2-1; v_gene: TRBV6-1; CDR3aa: CASSEAGGAASLYEQFF; CDR3nt: TGTGCCAGCAGTGAAGCTGGTGGGGCAGCCAGCCTTTATGAGCAGTTCTTC
d_gene: -; abundance: -; j_gene: TRBJ2-6; v_gene: TRBV7-8; CDR3aa: CASSLQGTGANVLTF; CDR3nt: TGTGCCAGCAGCTTGCAGGGGACTGGGGCCAACGTCCTGACTTTC
d_gene: TRBD1; abundance: -; j_gene: TRBJ1-2; v_gene: TRBV9; CDR3aa: CASSSRDSYGYTF; CDR3nt: TGTGCCAGCAGCAGCCGGGACAGCTATGGCTACACCTTC
d_gene: -; abundance: -; j_gene: TRBJ2-2; v_gene: TRBV5-1; CDR3aa: CASSLLGATGELFF; CDR3nt: TGCGCCAGCAGCTTGTTGGGAGCCACCGGGGAGCTGTTTTTT
d_gene: -; abundance: -; j_gene: TRBJ1-1; v_gene: TRBV19; CDR3aa: CASNPAHADTEAFF; CDR3nt: TGTGCCAGTAACCCCGCCCACGCGGACACTGAAGCTTTCTTT
d_gene: TRBD1; abundance: once; j_gene: TRBJ1-1; v_gene: TRBV10-3; CDR3aa: CAISPDRGNTEAFF; CDR3nt: TGTGCCATCAGCCCGGACAGGGGTAATACTGAAGCTTTCTTT
d_gene: TRBD2; abundance: -; j_gene: TRBJ2-5; v_gene: TRBV5-1; CDR3aa: CASSSRTSGSETQYF; CDR3nt: TGCGCCAGCAGCTCCCGGACTAGCGGGAGCGAGACCCAGTACTTC
d_gene: TRBD2; abundance: -; j_gene: TRBJ2-7; v_gene: TRBV19; CDR3aa: CASSDRASGIYEQYF; CDR3nt: TGTGCCAGTAGTGATAGGGCTAGCGGGATCTACGAGCAGTACTTC
d_gene: -; abundance: once; j_gene: TRBJ2-4; v_gene: TRBV14; CDR3aa: CASSQDLRGGIQYF; CDR3nt: TGTGCCAGCAGCCAAGATCTCCGGGGAGGCATTCAGTACTTC
d_gene: -; abundance: -; j_gene: TRBJ2-5; v_gene: TRBV3-1/TRBV3-2; CDR3aa: CASSQGNSQETQYF; CDR3nt: TGTGCCAGCAGCCAAGGTAACAGCCAAGAGACCCAGTACTTC
d_gene: TRBD2; abundance: once; j_gene: TRBJ2-3; v_gene: TRBV5-1; CDR3aa: CASSFLGTSVQGDTQYF; CDR3nt: TGCGCCAGCAGCTTTCTCGGGACTAGCGTTCAAGGGGATACGCAGTATTTT
d_gene: -; abundance: -; j_gene: TRBJ1-4; v_gene: TRBV19; CDR3aa: CASGRDLANEKLFF; CDR3nt: TGTGCCAGTGGGCGGGATCTAGCTAATGAAAAACTGTTTTTT
d_gene: -; abundance: -; j_gene: TRBJ2-2; v_gene: TRBV25-1; CDR3aa: CASSEKSGNTGELFF; CDR3nt: TGTGCCAGCAGTGAGAAGAGTGGGAACACCGGGGAGCTGTTTTTT
d_gene: TRBD2; abundance: -; j_gene: TRBJ2-3; v_gene: TRBV9; CDR3aa: CASSVAGGAADTQYF; CDR3nt: TGTGCCAGCAGCGTAGCGGGAGGAGCGGCAGATACGCAGTATTTT
d_gene: -; abundance: -; j_gene: TRBJ1-5; v_gene: TRBV19; CDR3aa: CASSGRVYSQPQHF; CDR3nt: TGTGCCAGTAGTGGCAGGGTGTACTCTCAGCCCCAGCATTTT
d_gene: -; abundance: -; j_gene: TRBJ2-5; v_gene: TRBV3-1/TRBV3-2; CDR3aa: CASSQVSGGETQYF; CDR3nt: TGTGCCAGCAGCCAAGTGTCCGGGGGAGAGACCCAGTACTTC
d_gene: TRBD2; abundance: medium-sized; j_gene: TRBJ2-7; v_gene: TRBV6-2/TRBV6-3; CDR3aa: CASSYIRNSGRTYEQYF; CDR3nt: TGTGCCAGCAGTTATATTAGAAACAGCGGGAGGACCTACGAGCAGTACTTC
d_gene: TRBD2; abundance: -; j_gene: TRBJ2-3; v_gene: TRBV7-2; CDR3aa: CASSSGLAGIYTDTQYF; CDR3nt: TGTGCCAGCAGCTCGGGACTAGCGGGTATTTACACAGATACGCAGTATTTT
d_gene: -; abundance: -; j_gene: TRBJ2-3; v_gene: TRBV30; CDR3aa: CASGLATQYF; CDR3nt: TGTGCCTCAGGGCTTGCTACGCAGTATTTT
d_gene: TRBD1; abundance: -; j_gene: TRBJ2-4; v_gene: TRBV6-5; CDR3aa: CASSRRTGGQNIQYF; CDR3nt: TGTGCCAGCAGTCGTAGGACAGGGGGACAAAACATTCAGTACTTC
d_gene: TRBD1; abundance: once; j_gene: TRBJ2-2; v_gene: TRBV6-2/TRBV6-3; CDR3aa: CASSSLRRGGSTGELFF; CDR3nt: TGTGCCAGCAGTTCCTTACGCCGAGGGGGCAGCACCGGGGAGCTGTTTTTT
d_gene: -; abundance: -; j_gene: TRBJ2-1; v_gene: TRBV10-3; CDR3aa: CAISEFSESSYNEQFF; CDR3nt: TGTGCCATCAGTGAGTTTAGCGAAAGCTCCTACAATGAGCAGTTCTTC
d_gene: TRBD1; abundance: -; j_gene: TRBJ1-1; v_gene: TRBV9; CDR3aa: CASSGEAWTGGGTEAFF; CDR3nt: TGTGCCAGCAGCGGGGAGGCGTGGACAGGGGGCGGCACTGAAGCTTTCTTT
d_gene: TRBD1; abundance: -; j_gene: TRBJ1-1; v_gene: TRBV28; CDR3aa: CASSPSQGVNTEAFF; CDR3nt: TGTGCCAGCAGTCCCTCACAGGGGGTGAACACTGAAGCTTTCTTT
d_gene: TRBD1; abundance: -; j_gene: TRBJ1-5; v_gene: TRBV18; CDR3aa: CASSEDRAQPQHF; CDR3nt: TGTGCCAGCTCAGAAGACAGGGCTCAGCCCCAGCATTTT
d_gene: TRBD1; abundance: -; j_gene: TRBJ1-2; v_gene: TRBV25-1; CDR3aa: CASSGYDRETYGYTF; CDR3nt: TGTGCCAGCAGTGGTTACGACAGGGAAACCTATGGCTACACCTTC
d_gene: -; abundance: -; j_gene: TRBJ2-4; v_gene: TRBV5-4; CDR3aa: CASSLESGVKNIQYF; CDR3nt: TGTGCCAGCAGCTTGGAATCGGGAGTCAAAAACATTCAGTACTTC
d_gene: TRBD1; abundance: -; j_gene: TRBJ2-2; v_gene: TRBV12-5; CDR3aa: CASGKTGAGGELFF; CDR3nt: TGTGCTAGTGGAAAGACAGGGGCGGGCGGGGAGCTGTTTTTT
d_gene: -; abundance: -; j_gene: TRBJ1-2; v_gene: TRBV19; CDR3aa: CASRPHRGVGYGYTF; CDR3nt: TGTGCCAGTAGGCCACACCGGGGAGTCGGCTATGGCTACACCTTC
d_gene: -; abundance: -; j_gene: TRBJ1-4; v_gene: TRBV11-2; CDR3aa: CASSFTGFPNEKLFF; CDR3nt: TGTGCCAGCAGTTTCACAGGGTTTCCAAATGAAAAACTGTTTTTT
d_gene: -; abundance: -; j_gene: TRBJ1-1; v_gene: TRBV2; CDR3aa: CASRETANTEAFF; CDR3nt: TGTGCCAGCAGGGAGACAGCGAACACTGAAGCTTTCTTT
d_gene: TRBD1; abundance: -; j_gene: TRBJ2-3; v_gene: TRBV7-7; CDR3aa: CASARGSSTDTQYF; CDR3nt: TGTGCTAGCGCCAGGGGGTCTAGCACAGATACGCAGTATTTT
d_gene: -; abundance: -; j_gene: TRBJ1-5; v_gene: TRBV18; CDR3aa: CASSQGARNQPQHF; CDR3nt: TGTGCCAGCTCACAAGGGGCTCGCAATCAGCCCCAGCATTTT
d_gene: -; abundance: once; j_gene: TRBJ1-2; v_gene: TRBV5-8; CDR3aa: CASSLAYDGYTF; CDR3nt: TGTGCCAGCAGCTTGGCCTACGATGGCTACACCTTC
d_gene: TRBD2; abundance: -; j_gene: TRBJ2-7; v_gene: TRBV2; CDR3aa: CASGGLAGYEQYF; CDR3nt: TGTGCCAGCGGAGGACTAGCGGGGTACGAGCAGTACTTC